Each of the 32 T cell receptor beta chains below was sequenced from the same sample in a study of spatial heterogeneity in lung cancer. Time point here: sample taken at primary tumor resection. TCRdb independently ran MiXCR on the 5' RACE reads; one entry per CDR3 protein. The sample lists around 89,000 distinct CDR3 sequences, more than 10% occurring once. The sequencing used PBMCs, collected at surgery. Receptors originate from a male donor with early-stage non-small cell lung cancer.

The rearrangement uses TRBV7-2 and TRBJ2-3; weak D call: TRBD2 (6 bases). Germline CDR1 reads SGHTA; CDR2 reads FQGNSA. Trimming took 1 base from V and 2 from J, leaving 22 bases between them. The CDR3 totals 19 residues. In nucleotides, the CDR3 is TGTGCCAGCAGCTTAGTTGTTGTCGGGACTCCTGGGGTCACAGATACGCAGTATTTT. Translated, it gives CASSLVVVGTPGVTDTQYF.

Many counts were recorded for this clonotype. The chain uses TRBV27 and TRBJ2-1; possible D gene TRBD2, 6 bases. The CDR3 is 17 amino acids. V was shortened by 4 bases and J by 3 bases, with 19 bases between the two germline ends. The germline V gene has CDR1 MNHEY and CDR2 SMNVEV (reference sequence). The CDR3 region is CASSSYTLAKYYNEQFF. CDR3 bases: TGTGCCAGCAGTTCTTACACGCTAGCGAAGTACTACAATGAGCAGTTCTTC.

This clonotype came up a few times. The chain recombines TRBV5-1 with TRBJ2-4, with a possible D match to TRBD1 (6 bases). Trimming took 4 bases from V and 7 from J, leaving 15 bases between them. CDR1 SGHRS and CDR2 YFSETQ come from the germline V gene. CDR3 length: 14 residues. CDR3 sequence reads: CASSPKQGANIQYF. The CDR3 nucleotides read TGCGCCAGCAGCCCAAAACAGGGTGCGAACATTCAGTACTTC.

This rearrangement joins TRBV6-2 or TRBV6-3 to TRBJ2-7; TRBD1 might be the D (6 bases). Trimming took 6 bases from V and 2 from J, leaving 11 bases between them. The CDR3 totals 13 residues. CDR1 and CDR2 (germline): MNHEY, SVGEGT. CDR3: CASSRTATYEQYF. CDR3 DNA sequence: TGTGCCAGCAGCCGGACAGCTACCTACGAGCAGTACTTC.

V is TRBV5-1 and J is TRBJ2-4; possible D gene TRBD1, 6 bases. With 5 bases removed from V and 1 base from J, the gap between germline ends came to 16 bases. Germline CDR1 is SGHRS and CDR2 is YFSETQ. The CDR3 spans 16 residues. CDR3 DNA: TGCGCCAGCAGACCCCTGACAGGAATTGCCAAAAACATTCAGTACTTC. Translation gives CASRPLTGIAKNIQYF. Combining the CDR3 with reference TRBV5-1 and TRBJ2-4 gives the whole variable domain KAGVTQTPRYLIKTRGQQVTLSCSPISGHRSVSWYQQTPGQGLQFLFEYFSETQRNKGNFPGRFSGRQFSNSRSEMNVSTLELGDSALYLCASRPLTGIAKNIQYFGAGTRLSVL.

This clonotype has just a few counts. The chain carries TRBV20-1 and TRBJ2-4; weak D call: TRBD1 (5 bases). Trimming pared 6 bases from V and 8 bases from J, leaving 11 bases between. Looked up from germline, CDR1 is DFQATT and CDR2 is SNEGSKA (reference sequence). This CDR3 is 11 amino acids long. The CDR3 reads CSAGLVDIQYF. CDR3 coding DNA: TGCAGTGCGGGGCTTGTAGACATTCAGTACTTC.

This chain uses TRBV5-1 with TRBJ2-1; D is ambiguous. Per germline, CDR1 SGHRS and CDR2 YFSETQ. V was cut by 0 bases and J by 0 bases, with 13 bases left in between. This CDR3 comprises 17 residues. The CDR3 reads CASSLEGLLTSYNEQFF. CDR3 coding DNA: TGCGCCAGCAGCTTGGAGGGCTTACTAACCTCCTACAATGAGCAGTTCTTC.

The table lists this clonotype with a few counts. The chain combines TRBV30 with TRBJ1-1; D not certain. V was shortened by 2 bases and J by 2 bases, with 9 bases between the two germline ends. This CDR3 comprises 13 residues. Germline CDR1 and CDR2: GTSNPN and SVGIG (reference sequence). CDR3 protein: CAWSPRLNTEAFF. CDR3 coding DNA: TGTGCCTGGAGTCCACGCTTAAACACTGAAGCTTTCTTT.

This clonotype has only a few counts. The V and J genes are TRBV10-1 and TRBJ2-2; unclear D gene. This CDR3 contains 14 residues. V was shortened by 1 base and J by 7 bases, with 10 bases between the two germline ends. From germline, CDR1 is WNHNN and CDR2 SYGVQD (reference sequence). In DNA, the CDR3 is TGCGCCAGCAGTGAGTTTGGGGATGTCGGGGAGCTGTTTTTT. It codes for CASSEFGDVGELFF.

This clonotype showed up just a few times. The chain uses TRBV11-1 and TRBJ2-1; 10 bases match TRBD2. CDR1 SGHAT and CDR2 FQDESV come from the germline V gene (reference sequence). J gave up 3 bases and V 4 bases, and 3 bases lay outside the gene matches. The CDR3 length is 15 residues. CDR3 loop: CASSSSGRGYNEQFF. For the CDR3, the DNA is TGTGCCAGCAGCTCCAGCGGGAGGGGCTACAATGAGCAGTTCTTC.

In its sample, this clonotype was seen a few times. The V and J genes are TRBV6-6 and TRBJ1-1, with TRBD1 matching over 7 bases. The CDR3 runs to 16 residues. In germline, CDR1 is MNHNY, CDR2 SVGAGI (reference sequence). Trimming at V came to 4 bases and at J to 0 bases, leaving 8 bases not matched to a gene. The CDR3 sequence: CASSWGQGGMNTEAFF. The CDR3 bases are TGTGCCAGCAGTTGGGGCCAGGGGGGGATGAACACTGAAGCTTTCTTT.

This clonotype was counted a few times. The chain uses TRBV5-1 and TRBJ1-4; TRBD1 matches 10 bases. Germline trimming cut 4 bases from V and 7 bases from J; bases unmatched to any gene: 7. The CDR3 loop spans 15 amino acids. Germline loops: CDR1 SGHRS, CDR2 YFSETQ. CDR3 DNA sequence: TGCGCCAGCAGCATCGGGACAGGGGATGGTGAAAAACTGTTTTTT. It encodes CASSIGTGDGEKLFF.

This clonotype turned up a few times. The chain carries TRBV12-3 or TRBV12-4 and TRBJ2-6; D is unresolved. The CDR3 is made up of 15 amino acids. Between the trimmed V and J ends, which lost 1 base and 0 bases, there was a span of 4 bases. The CDR3: CASSLGYSGANVLTF. CDR3 nucleotides: TGTGCCAGCAGTTTAGGCTACTCTGGGGCCAACGTCCTGACTTTC.

V gene TRBV18 combines with J gene TRBJ1-4; D remains unclear. Trimming removed 3 bases from V and 6 bases from J, with 14 bases in between. Looked up from germline, CDR1 is KGHSH and CDR2 is LQKENI. This CDR3 is built from 15 residues. The CDR3, as DNA: TGTGCCAGCTCACCCCCTTCCGCACTCCATGAAAAACTGTTTTTT. Translated: CASSPPSALHEKLFF.

This sequence joins TRBV7-9 and TRBJ2-5, with 11 bases identical to TRBD1. The CDR3 is 15 amino acids. Looked up from germline, CDR1 is SEHNR and CDR2 is FQNEAQ (reference sequence). J gave up 3 bases and V 5 bases, and 5 bases lay outside the gene matches. The CDR3 sequence: CASSPRTGGEETQYF. CDR3 DNA: TGTGCCAGCAGCCCCCGGACAGGGGGCGAAGAGACCCAGTACTTC.

The chain joins TRBV28 to TRBJ1-2; perhaps TRBD1 as D (5 bases). Per the germline V gene, CDR1 is MDHEN and CDR2 is SYDVKM. The ends were cut back, 2 bases at V and 2 bases at J, with 9 bases in the middle. The CDR3 loop spans 14 amino acids. CDR3 DNA sequence: TGTGCCAGCAGTTTAGGGGCAGGCAACTATGGCTACACCTTC. Translating gives CASSLGAGNYGYTF.

V is TRBV20-1 and J is TRBJ1-1; the D is unclear. Per germline, CDR1 DFQATT and CDR2 SNEGSKA (reference sequence). This CDR3 is 13 amino acids long. Deletions cut 3 bases from V and 0 bases from J, with 8 bases between. CDR3: CSARNRLNTEAFF. DNA of the CDR3: TGCAGTGCTAGGAACCGATTGAACACTGAAGCTTTCTTT.

This clonotype was seen repeatedly, ten times or more. The gene calls are TRBV7-9 and TRBJ1-5; possibly TRBD1 for D (6 bases). The V and J ends lost 5 bases and 3 bases respectively, with 20 bases between them. The CDR3 sequence is 17 residues long. Germline lookup yields CDR1 SEHNR and CDR2 FQNEAQ (reference sequence). CDR3 DNA sequence: TGTGCCAGCAGCCCCCTTTTGGGTGCAGGGGACAATCAGCCCCAGCATTTT. This encodes CASSPLLGAGDNQPQHF.

The chain employs TRBV7-8 and TRBJ1-5, with 7 bases that match TRBD1. After removal of 5 bases from V and 0 bases from J, the junction contained 13 bases not matched to a gene. The germline gives CDR1 SGHVS, CDR2 FQNEAQ. The CDR3 length is 18 residues. CDR3 nucleotides: TGTGCCAGCAGCCCCCGTGGAGGGGGCCGGACTAGCAATCAGCCCCAGCATTTT. Its translation is CASSPRGGGRTSNQPQHF.

The chain couples TRBV18 to TRBJ2-1; TRBD2 agrees at 8 bases. This CDR3 comprises 15 residues. V shed 0 bases and J 4 bases; nucleotides not matched to a gene: 2. Per germline, CDR1 KGHSH and CDR2 LQKENI. The CDR3 is CASSPPLAAYNEQFF. The DNA for the CDR3 is TGTGCCAGCTCACCACCACTAGCGGCTTACAATGAGCAGTTCTTC.

This sequence joins TRBV6-2 or TRBV6-3 and TRBJ2-5; D is possibly TRBD2 (6 bases). Deletions cut 6 bases from V and 2 bases from J, with 19 bases between. The CDR3 covers 16 residues. Germline CDR1 is MNHEY and CDR2 is SVGEGT. The CDR3, as DNA: TGTGCCAGCAGCTCAAACCTAGCGACCATTCAAGAGACCCAGTACTTC. Translating gives CASSSNLATIQETQYF.

In this sample, this clonotype turned up many times. V is TRBV25-1 and J is TRBJ2-1; possible D gene TRBD2, 7 bases. V lost 3 bases and J 7 bases, leaving 10 bases between the germline ends. Germline values: CDR1 MGHDK, CDR2 SYGVNS. The CDR3 is 13 residues long. The CDR3 loop is CASSEGGRNEQFF. The CDR3 DNA reads TGTGCCAGCAGTGAGGGGGGGCGTAATGAGCAGTTCTTC.

The V and J genes are TRBV29-1 and TRBJ2-2; TRBD1 matches 7 bases. J was trimmed by 6 bases and V by 0 bases; bases with no gene match: 7. CDR1 is SQVTM and CDR2 is ANQGSEA in the germline V gene. This CDR3 region has 15 residues. The CDR3 nucleotides read TGCAGCGTTGAAGAAGGGGGCTATGGTGCCGGGGAGCTGTTTTTT. The encoded protein is CSVEEGGYGAGELFF.

The chain carries TRBV2 and TRBJ2-3; 7 nucleotides agree with TRBD2. V was clipped by 6 bases and J by 0 bases; unmatched bases: 9. CDR1 and CDR2 from the germline V gene are SNHLY and FYNNEI. The CDR3 runs 16 residues. This CDR3 is CASRSGLRISTDTQYF. In DNA, the CDR3 is TGTGCCAGCAGGTCGGGACTACGCATTAGCACAGATACGCAGTATTTT.

A few counts support this clonotype. The chain is built from TRBV19 and TRBJ1-5; D not certain. Germline-derived CDR1 and CDR2 are LNHDA and SQIVND (reference sequence). Trimming cost V 5 bases and J 2 bases, with 13 bases left between them. The CDR3 runs 15 residues. The CDR3 DNA reads TGTGCCAGTAGTGGGCAGGCCCAAGGCAATCAGCCCCAGCATTTT. Translated, it gives CASSGQAQGNQPQHF.

The chain employs TRBV20-1 and TRBJ2-5; tentatively, D is TRBD1 or TRBD2 (6 bases each). The CDR3 has 13 residues. The germline CDR1 and CDR2 sequences are DFQATT and SNEGSKA (reference sequence). Trimming pared 4 bases from V and 0 bases from J, leaving 9 bases between. DNA for the CDR3: TGCAGTGCTATTCGGGGGCACCAAGAGACCCAGTACTTC. Its protein is CSAIRGHQETQYF.

This clonotype was seen at least ten times. The V call is TRBV4-3, the J call TRBJ1-2; the match to TRBD1 covers 9 bases. CDR3 size: 14 residues. V shed 6 bases, J shed 4 bases, and the junction held 6 bases outside the gene matches. Germline CDR1 is LGHNA and CDR2 is YSLEER. The CDR3 spells CASSPDRGSYGYTF. Written as DNA, the CDR3 is TGCGCCAGCAGTCCCGACAGGGGGTCCTATGGCTACACCTTC.

The chain is built from TRBV7-8 and TRBJ2-3; D may match TRBD1 or TRBD2 (6 bases each). The germline V gene has CDR1 SGHVS and CDR2 FQNEAQ. This CDR3 comprises 15 residues. V dropped 4 bases and J dropped 10 bases, with 21 bases sitting between them. As DNA, the CDR3 is TGTGCCAGCAGCTCGCCGGGGGCTAGCTTCATGGCGCAGTATTTT. It codes for CASSSPGASFMAQYF.

The genes are TRBV29-1 and TRBJ1-1, with D unclear. Germline CDR1 reads SQVTM; CDR2 reads ANQGSEA. The CDR3 is 12 amino acids. V was shortened by 1 base and J by 1 base, with 4 bases between the two germline ends. In nucleotides, the CDR3 is TGCAGCGTTGAAGGCAAGAACACTGAAGCTTTCTTT. Its protein is CSVEGKNTEAFF.

This clonotype was seen repeatedly, ten times or more. The V gene is TRBV7-2, the J gene TRBJ2-5; TRBD2 aligns across 8 bases. The CDR3 is 13 amino acids. The germline gives CDR1 SGHTA, CDR2 FQGNSA. J lost 5 bases, V lost 5 bases, and 4 bases had no gene match. This CDR3 reads CASSPGGEETQYF. CDR3 nucleotides: TGTGCCAGCAGCCCCGGGGGGGAGGAGACCCAGTACTTC. Using reference TRBV7-2 and TRBJ2-5 for the parts outside the CDR3, the full variable domain is GAGVSQSPSNKVTEKGKDVELRCDPISGHTALYWYRQSLGQGLEFLIYFQGNSAPDKSGLPSDRFSAERTGGSVSTLTIQRTQQEDSAVYLCASSPGGEETQYFGPGTRLLVL.

This clonotype showed up many times. The J gene is TRBJ2-5, the V gene TRBV5-1; D gene ambiguous. This CDR3 is built from 15 residues. Per the germline V gene, CDR1 is SGHRS and CDR2 is YFSETQ. Between the trimmed V and J ends, which lost 0 bases and 4 bases, there was a span of 13 bases. The CDR3 sequence is CASSLDLRSVETQYF. The CDR3 DNA follows: TGCGCCAGCAGCTTGGACCTCCGATCGGTAGAGACCCAGTACTTC. Looking up the rest from reference TRBV5-1 and TRBJ2-5 gives the full variable domain: KAGVTQTPRYLIKTRGQQVTLSCSPISGHRSVSWYQQTPGQGLQFLFEYFSETQRNKGNFPGRFSGRQFSNSRSEMNVSTLELGDSALYLCASSLDLRSVETQYFGPGTRLLVL.

This clonotype was counted between two and nine times. The chain links TRBV6-1 to TRBJ1-5; D gene unclear. CDR1 is MNHNS and CDR2 is SASEGT in the germline V gene. V was clipped by 6 bases and J by 2 bases, with 8 bases between them. The CDR3 spans 13 residues. CDR3 sequence: CASRGNGNQPQHF. CDR3 in DNA: TGTGCCAGCAGAGGCAATGGCAATCAGCCCCAGCATTTT.